Following are 27 T cell receptor beta chains from one sample sequenced in a study of cytomegalovirus exposure and HLA in healthy donors. Repertoires were generated with immunoSEQ multiplex PCR, while TCRdb's copy carries only in-frame clones and drops some. The sample includes 68,000 or so clones, about 91% of them seen just once. Sequenced sample: PBMCs. These receptors came from a young man in good health and CMV-seronegative.

The chain has TRBV18 and TRBJ2-1; TRBD2 is a possible D gene (6 bases). V shed 5 bases and J shed 5 bases, with 16 bases lying between them. In germline, CDR1 is KGHSH, CDR2 LQKENI. This CDR3 spans 15 amino acids. CDR3 in amino acids: CASSWTAWGDNEQFF. DNA for the CDR3: TGTGCCAGCTCATGGACTGCGTGGGGGGACAATGAGCAGTTCTTC.

This clone was observed once. The CDR3: CSAKQDEQFF. The CDR3 coding sequence is TGCAGTGCTAAGCAGGATGAGCAGTTCTTC. The chain couples TRBV20-1 to TRBJ2-1; no firm D call. CDR1 and CDR2 (germline): DFQATT, SNEGSKA (reference sequence). The CDR3 spans 10 residues. V lost 4 bases and J lost 8, with 6 bases in between.

The chain carries TRBV6-5 and TRBJ2-7; D might be TRBD1 (5 bases). In germline, CDR1 is MNHEY, CDR2 SVGAGI. V lost 8 bases and J 3 bases, leaving 17 bases between the germline ends. This CDR3 has 14 residues. As DNA, the CDR3 is TGTGCCAGCGGTCGGGTGGGGCTACGCTACGAGCAGTACTTC. This encodes CASGRVGLRYEQYF.

The V call is TRBV27, the J call TRBJ2-7; possible D gene TRBD1, 7 bases. Germline V CDR1 and CDR2: MNHEY, SMNVEV (reference sequence). V was pared by 3 bases and J by 6 bases, with 12 bases between. The CDR3 sequence is 13 residues long. The CDR3 is CASSLEGAGEQYF. DNA of the CDR3: TGTGCCAGCAGTTTGGAGGGGGCTGGCGAGCAGTACTTC.

The chain recombines TRBV6-6 with TRBJ2-3, with D perhaps matching TRBD2 (6 bases). Trimming cost V 2 bases and J 4 bases, with 16 bases left between them. The germline CDR1 and CDR2 sequences are MNHNY and SVGAGI (reference sequence). This CDR3 has 16 residues. In DNA form, the CDR3 reads TGTGCCAGCAGTTACAAGCCGGGGACTGGGCCAGATACGCAGTATTTT. It codes for CASSYKPGTGPDTQYF.

The chain links TRBV7-9 to TRBJ1-5, with TRBD1 matching 7 bases. V was pared by 1 base and J by 2 bases, with 2 bases of the junction left unmatched. Germline assignment: CDR1 SEHNR and CDR2 FQNEAQ (reference sequence). The CDR3 loop spans 15 amino acids. The DNA for the CDR3 is TGTGCCAGCAGCTTAGAGGGGGCCGGCAATCAGCCCCAGCATTTT. Translating it yields CASSLEGAGNQPQHF.

This clone is a singleton in its sample. The gene calls are TRBV6-5 and TRBJ1-1, with a possible D match to TRBD1 (5 bases). From germline, CDR1 is MNHEY and CDR2 SVGAGI. Trimming took off 4 bases at V and 12 bases at J, with 21 bases between the two ends. The CDR3 has 14 residues. The CDR3 nucleotides read TGTGCCAGCAGTTCCCCTGGGAGGGGCCCCCAGCCTTTCTTT. As protein: CASSSPGRGPQPFF.

V gene TRBV15 combines with J gene TRBJ2-1; the match to TRBD1 covers 12 bases. This CDR3 contains 15 residues. Germline V gene data show CDR1 as LNHNV and CDR2 as YYDKDF (reference sequence). Trimming cost V 9 bases and J 7 bases; bases outside gene matches: 10. This chain's CDR3 is CATDPGQGARNEQFF. The DNA for the CDR3 is TGTGCCACAGATCCGGGACAGGGGGCTAGGAATGAGCAGTTCTTC.

The V gene is TRBV5-4, the J gene TRBJ2-1; 14 nucleotides line up with TRBD2. CDR3 length: 17 amino acids. Germline CDR1 reads SGHNT; CDR2 reads YYREEE (reference sequence). The J segment lost 1 base and the V segment lost 4 bases, leaving 4 bases of the junction unmatched. CDR3 DNA: TGTGCCAGCAGCCCCGGGACTAGCGGGAGTTCCTACAATGAGCAGTTCTTC. It codes for CASSPGTSGSSYNEQFF.

The J gene is TRBJ1-2, the V gene TRBV5-6, with 7 nucleotides matching TRBD1. Germline V lookup: CDR1 SGHDT, CDR2 YYEEEE. J was trimmed by 4 bases and V by 4 bases; bases with no gene match: 4. This CDR3 comprises 13 residues. The CDR3 region is CASSPGQSYGYTF. The CDR3, as DNA: TGTGCCAGCAGCCCGGGACAGAGCTATGGCTACACCTTC.

The rearrangement links TRBV5-5 to TRBJ2-5; D might be TRBD1 (6 bases). CDR3 length: 14 residues. Germline V gene lookup returns CDR1 SGHKS and CDR2 YYEKEE (reference sequence). The V and J ends lost 4 bases and 2 bases respectively, with 12 bases between them. CDR3 residues: CASSRTQGQETQYF. In nucleotides, the CDR3 is TGTGCCAGCAGCCGAACACAGGGACAAGAGACCCAGTACTTC.

This rearrangement joins TRBV19 to TRBJ1-3; 7 nucleotides agree with TRBD1. The J segment lost 4 bases and the V segment lost 5 bases, leaving 8 bases of the junction unmatched. The CDR3 is 15 residues long. CDR1 LNHDA and CDR2 SQIVND come from the germline V gene (reference sequence). CDR3 nucleotide sequence: TGTGCCAGTAGTGACCGGGACAGCGGGGGAAACACCATATATTTT. Translation: CASSDRDSGGNTIYF.

This chain joins TRBV19 and TRBJ1-2, with a tentative D call TRBD1 (6 bases). Germline values: CDR1 LNHDA, CDR2 SQIVND (reference sequence). V was shortened by 5 bases and J by 0 bases, with 19 bases between the two germline ends. The CDR3 is made up of 17 amino acids. CDR3 in DNA: TGTGCCAGTAGTGCAGGGGATGGAGGTTTCGCTAACTATGGCTACACCTTC. The encoded protein is CASSAGDGGFANYGYTF.

The CDR3 reads CASSLRQDTEQFF. As DNA, the CDR3 is TGCGCCAGCAGCCTACGGCAGGACACCGAGCAGTTCTTC. This sequence joins TRBV4-3 and TRBJ2-1; TRBD1 might be the D (5 bases). V dropped 4 bases and J dropped 10 bases, with 14 bases sitting between them. This CDR3 comprises 13 residues. Germline V gene data show CDR1 as LGHNA and CDR2 as YSLEER.

This chain connects TRBV7-3 to TRBJ2-2; 7 bases are a match to TRBD1. This CDR3 has 12 amino acids. Germline lookup yields CDR1 SGHTA and CDR2 FQGTGA. Trimming at V came to 6 bases and at J to 12 bases, leaving 7 bases not matched to a gene. In nucleotides, the CDR3 is TGTGCCAGCAGGCCTATGACAGGGAAGCTGTTTTTT. Its translation: CASRPMTGKLFF.

The rearrangement uses TRBV2 and TRBJ2-1; D is perhaps TRBD2 (7 bases). Trimming stripped 7 bases from V and 0 bases from J, with 13 bases between. The CDR3 has 15 residues. Germline V gene sequence: CDR1 SNHLY, CDR2 FYNNEI. This CDR3 is CASILGGPSYNEQFF. CDR3 in DNA: TGTGCCAGCATCTTGGGGGGGCCCTCCTACAATGAGCAGTTCTTC.

This rearrangement joins TRBV7-9 to TRBJ1-2; D remains ambiguous. The CDR3 runs to 16 residues. Trimming pared 2 bases from V and 8 bases from J, leaving 21 bases between. Germline assignment: CDR1 SEHNR and CDR2 FQNEAQ (reference sequence). The CDR3 nucleotides read TGTGCCAGCAGCTTATGGATCGGAGAAACGGAAAAGGGCTACACCTTC. It specifies CASSLWIGETEKGYTF.

This clone was observed a single time. The chain employs TRBV15 and TRBJ1-5; 8 nucleotides align to TRBD1. Trimming removed 2 bases from V and 0 bases from J; junction bases left unmatched: 3. The CDR3 sequence is 16 residues long. CDR1 LNHNV and CDR2 YYDKDF come from the germline V gene (reference sequence). Here the CDR3 reads CATSRKTGDSNQPQHF. CDR3 in DNA: TGTGCCACCAGCAGAAAGACAGGGGATAGCAATCAGCCCCAGCATTTT.

V is TRBV28 and J is TRBJ2-7; TRBD1 matches at 8 bases. V dropped 4 bases and J dropped 5; count of bases not matched to a gene: 13. Germline CDR1 reads MDHEN; CDR2 reads SYDVKM. The CDR3 runs to 16 residues. The CDR3 spells CASSSWGQGALHEQYF. In DNA, the CDR3 is TGTGCCAGCAGTTCCTGGGGTCAGGGGGCTTTACACGAGCAGTACTTC.

The chain recombines TRBV9 with TRBJ1-3, with D unclear. V lost 3 bases and J 0 bases, leaving 13 bases between the germline ends. Germline CDR1 SGDLS, CDR2 YYNGEE. This CDR3 comprises 16 residues. For the CDR3, the DNA is TGTGCCAGCAGCGGTCCCCTCGGAGGCTCTGGAAACACCATATATTTT. This gives the protein CASSGPLGGSGNTIYF.

The genes are TRBV21-1 and TRBJ2-7; the DNA was not used to check the table's D call, TRBD2. TRBV21-1 corresponds to a pseudogene. CDR3 size: 15 residues. The CDR3 reads CASSKTGLQTYEQYF. The CDR3 nucleotides read TGTGCCAGCAGTAAGACGGGACTGCAAACCTACGAGCAGTACTTC.

This clone was counted once. The chain has TRBV6-5 and TRBJ2-7; D perhaps matches TRBD1 (5 bases). Germline CDR1 MNHEY, CDR2 SVGAGI. Deletions cut 6 bases from V and 1 base from J, with 10 bases between. This CDR3 has 13 residues. CDR3 in DNA: TGTGCCAGCAGCTTTGACAGATCCTACGAGCAGTACTTC. Translating gives CASSFDRSYEQYF.

This chain links TRBV2 with TRBJ2-7, with D maybe TRBD1 (6 bases). The CDR3 is made up of 15 amino acids. Germline V gene lookup returns CDR1 SNHLY and CDR2 FYNNEI. Trimming took 6 bases from V and 2 from J, leaving 17 bases between them. Written as DNA, the CDR3 is TGTGCCAGCAGCTCTCCGGGGAGACAGGCCTACGAGCAGTACTTC. Translation gives CASSSPGRQAYEQYF.

The rearrangement uses TRBV6-1 and TRBJ2-1; D remains ambiguous. Looked up from germline, CDR1 is MNHNS and CDR2 is SASEGT. Trimming pared 6 bases from V and 7 bases from J, leaving 19 bases between. CDR3 size: 15 residues. CDR3 DNA: TGTGCCAGCAGCGATATAAAAATGGGCAGGAATGAGCAGTTCTTC. It specifies CASSDIKMGRNEQFF.

The gene calls are TRBV5-4 and TRBJ1-3; D gene ambiguous. Trimming took 0 bases from V and 0 from J, leaving 7 bases between them. CDR3 size: 15 residues. Germline CDR1 reads SGHNT; CDR2 reads YYREEE (reference sequence). The CDR3: CASSLDSVSGNTIYF. The CDR3 nucleotides read TGTGCCAGCAGCTTGGACAGTGTCTCTGGAAACACCATATATTTT.

The rearrangement uses TRBV25-1 and TRBJ2-7; TRBD1 aligns across 9 bases. Germline V gives CDR1 MGHDK, CDR2 SYGVNS. This CDR3 is built from 12 residues. Trimming took 8 bases from V and 7 from J; bases not matched to a gene: 6. The CDR3 nucleotides are TGTGCCAGCGTACAGGGGGCGAGTGAGCAGTACTTC. Encoded protein: CASVQGASEQYF.

The rearrangement links TRBV7-9 to TRBJ2-1; TRBD2 matches at 8 bases. Germline values: CDR1 SEHNR, CDR2 FQNEAQ (reference sequence). The CDR3 has 14 amino acids. The V gene end was trimmed by 5 bases and the J gene end by 7 bases; junction bases not matched to a gene: 7. The CDR3 is CASSTSGVRNEQFF. In DNA form, the CDR3 reads TGTGCCAGCAGCACTAGCGGCGTACGAAATGAGCAGTTCTTC.